This T cell receptor beta chain was retrieved from a study of T cell responses to AZD1222 COVID-19 vaccine. Only in-frame clones appear in the TCRdb table, and some are missing; sequencing was by immunoSEQ multiplex PCR. The sample carries under 90,000 clones, approximately 83% recorded once. Notes on the study in general: None of the repertoires were sampled until the peak T cell response had passed.

As for this clone: The target antigen is unknown.

This TCR came from an adult who received the AZD1222 COVID-19 vaccine. Material: peripheral blood, obtained 28 days after the second AZD1222 dose.

CDR3 protein: CASSPMDRVTGELFF. CDR3 DNA: TGTGCCAGCTCACCTATGGACAGGGTGACCGGGGAGCTGTTTTTT. The chain joins TRBV18 to TRBJ2-2, with 8 bases identical to TRBD1. V was clipped by 3 bases and J by 5 bases; unmatched bases: 5. The length of the CDR3 is 15 residues. The germline gives CDR1 KGHSH, CDR2 LQKENI.